These 26 T cell receptor beta chains share one sample of origin, sequenced in a study of blood T cell repertoires in COVID-19. The protocol was immunoSEQ multiplex PCR, while the TCRdb copy is restricted to in-frame clones and leaves out a portion. This table holds about 440,000 clones, 90% found once. Sequencing input: PBMCs or T cells enriched from blood (not recorded which). These receptors all stem from a man younger than 35 who had recovered from COVID-19.

The chain joins TRBV3-1 (or the pseudogene TRBV3-2) to TRBJ2-3, with D uncertain. CDR3 length: 13 residues. V was cut by 3 bases and J by 2 bases, with 6 bases left in between. Germline V CDR1 and CDR2: LGHDT, YNNKEL (reference sequence). The CDR3 loop reads CASSQRNTDTQYF. CDR3 nucleotides: TGTGCCAGCAGCCAGCGCAACACAGATACGCAGTATTTT.

V is TRBV19 and J is TRBJ1-5; D may be TRBD1 (6 bases). With 6 bases removed from V and 7 bases from J, the gap between germline ends came to 10 bases. This CDR3 region has 12 residues. Germline-derived CDR1 and CDR2 are LNHDA and SQIVND (reference sequence). The CDR3 sequence: CASRYREQPQHF. The CDR3 DNA follows: TGTGCCAGTAGGTACAGGGAACAGCCCCAGCATTTT.

This chain connects TRBV28 to TRBJ2-7, with D hard to call. V was trimmed by 6 bases and J by 0 bases, leaving 12 bases between them. Germline assignment: CDR1 MDHEN and CDR2 SYDVKM. This CDR3 is built from 14 residues. CDR3 amino acids: CASSSPPSSYEQYF. CDR3 DNA: TGTGCCAGCAGCTCCCCACCCAGCTCCTACGAGCAGTACTTC.

The chain carries TRBV9 and TRBJ2-7; the D gene is possibly TRBD1 (8 bases). CDR3 length: 14 residues. Trimming shortened V by 4 bases and J by 3 bases, and 14 bases separated the two germline ends. From germline, CDR1 is SGDLS and CDR2 YYNGEE. CDR3 sequence: CASSPDREGYEQYF. CDR3 in DNA: TGTGCCAGCAGCCCGGACAGGGAGGGCTACGAGCAGTACTTC.

The chain combines TRBV7-2 with TRBJ2-7; tentatively, D is TRBD1 (5 bases). V lost 5 bases, J lost 3 bases, and 8 bases lay in between. The CDR3 loop spans 12 amino acids. From germline, CDR1 is SGHTA and CDR2 FQGNSA. The chain's CDR3 is CASSPDIYEQYF. CDR3 DNA: TGTGCCAGCAGCCCGGACATCTACGAGCAGTACTTC.

CDR3 coding DNA: TGTGCCTGGAGTCAGGACAGGCGGGCTTCACCCCTCCACTTT. As protein: CAWSQDRRASPLHF. This rearrangement joins TRBV30 to TRBJ1-6; TRBD1 agrees at 7 bases. CDR1 is GTSNPN, CDR2 SVGIG, per germline (reference sequence). The CDR3 contains 14 residues. V lost 2 bases, J lost 9 bases, and 7 bases stayed unmatched.

The chain combines TRBV19 with TRBJ1-5, with 8 bases that match TRBD1. V was clipped by 5 bases and J by 7 bases; unmatched bases: 19. This CDR3 is 18 amino acids long. Germline CDR1 reads LNHDA; CDR2 reads SQIVND (reference sequence). CDR3 region: CASSGARGQGLVQQPQHF. Here the CDR3 DNA reads TGTGCCAGTAGTGGGGCTCGAGGACAGGGTTTAGTGCAGCAGCCCCAGCATTTT.

The chain employs TRBV2 and TRBJ1-1; D is possibly TRBD1 (5 bases). Per germline, CDR1 SNHLY and CDR2 FYNNEI. Trimming pared 6 bases from V and 2 bases from J, leaving 10 bases between. This CDR3 comprises 13 residues. The CDR3 coding sequence is TGTGCCAGCAGGGGGGGACTTAACACTGAAGCTTTCTTT. Amino acids: CASRGGLNTEAFF.

This chain's CDR3 is CASSLVRESADTQYF. The CDR3, as DNA: TGTGCCAGCAGCTTGGTACGGGAGTCGGCAGATACGCAGTATTTT. The V and J genes are TRBV5-4 and TRBJ2-3; maybe TRBD2 (6 bases). V lost 0 bases, J lost 4 bases, and 12 bases lay in between. CDR1 and CDR2 from the germline V gene are SGHNT and YYREEE (reference sequence). The CDR3 covers 15 residues.

In this sample, this clone turned up once. The rearrangement uses TRBV5-1 and TRBJ1-1; 9 bases are a match to TRBD1. Germline CDR1 SGHRS, CDR2 YFSETQ. The junction had 5 bases not matched to a gene; V was cut back by 1 base and J by 7 bases. This CDR3 is built from 14 residues. The CDR3 loop is CASSLRDRDYEAFF. CDR3 DNA: TGCGCCAGCAGCTTGCGGGACAGGGACTATGAAGCTTTCTTT. Looking up the rest from reference TRBV5-1 and TRBJ1-1 gives the full variable domain: KAGVTQTPRYLIKTRGQQVTLSCSPISGHRSVSWYQQTPGQGLQFLFEYFSETQRNKGNFPGRFSGRQFSNSRSEMNVSTLELGDSALYLCASSLRDRDYEAFFGQGTRLTVV.

This sequence joins TRBV27 and TRBJ2-3; TRBD2 matches at 11 bases. V was clipped by 5 bases and J by 1 base; unmatched bases: 8. Germline CDR1 MNHEY, CDR2 SMNVEV (reference sequence). The CDR3 is 17 amino acids. The CDR3 nucleotides are TGTGCCAGCAGTCTAACGGGGACTAGCGGACGCACAGATACGCAGTATTTT. It encodes CASSLTGTSGRTDTQYF.

The chain uses TRBV5-8 and TRBJ1-4; unclear D gene. Per germline, CDR1 SGHTS and CDR2 YDEGEE. Trimming shortened V by 4 bases and J by 8 bases, and 18 bases separated the two germline ends. This CDR3 is built from 15 residues. CDR3 region: CASSTWRPGNEKLFF. The CDR3 DNA is TGTGCCAGCAGCACCTGGAGGCCGGGTAACGAAAAACTGTTTTTT.

The V and J genes are TRBV12-5 and TRBJ1-6; the D is unclear. Germline values: CDR1 LGHNT, CDR2 FRNRAP. Trimming took 1 base from V and 7 from J, leaving 8 bases between them. The CDR3 sequence is 14 residues long. The CDR3 reads CASGLGEYNSPLHF. The CDR3 region has the DNA TGTGCTAGTGGTTTGGGGGAGTACAATTCACCCCTCCACTTT.

The chain is built from TRBV27 and TRBJ1-3, with no clear D. Trimming cost V 8 bases and J 1 base, with 12 bases left between them. Germline V lookup: CDR1 MNHEY, CDR2 SMNVEV (reference sequence). The CDR3 contains 14 residues. The CDR3 bases are TGTGCCAGCGCCGACGGACTTTCTGGAAACACCATATATTTT. Protein: CASADGLSGNTIYF.

CDR3 bases: TGTGCCAGCAGCTCAGGGGACAGGGCTACTCAGTACTTC. Amino acid sequence: CASSSGDRATQYF. The V call is TRBV11-3, the J call TRBJ2-7; 9 nucleotides agree with TRBD1. Germline V gene data show CDR1 as SGHNT and CDR2 as YENEEA. The CDR3 sequence is 13 residues long. Trimming at V came to 4 bases and at J to 10 bases, leaving 8 bases not matched to a gene.

The chain joins TRBV11-3 to TRBJ2-1, with D possibly being TRBD1 (5 bases). The CDR3 has 13 amino acids. Germline V lookup: CDR1 SGHNT, CDR2 YENEEA. Trimming left V 5 bases short and J 5 bases short, with 10 bases between. The CDR3 DNA reads as TGTGCCAGCAGCCTGACAGCAAACAATGAGCAGTTCTTC. It yields the protein CASSLTANNEQFF.

The CDR3 DNA reads as TGTGCCAACCAATTTGAGGGCGACACTGAAGCTTTCTTT. The encoded protein is CANQFEGDTEAFF. The V and J genes are TRBV2 and TRBJ1-1; D gene ambiguous. The germline gives CDR1 SNHLY, CDR2 FYNNEI. This CDR3 contains 13 residues. V was trimmed by 10 bases and J by 3 bases, leaving 15 bases between them.

The chain joins TRBV5-4 to TRBJ1-5, with 9 bases that match TRBD1. The CDR3 is 15 residues long. Losses at the gene ends were 2 bases for V and 5 bases for J; bases not matched to a gene: 5. Germline-derived CDR1 and CDR2 are SGHNT and YYREEE (reference sequence). The CDR3 nucleotides are TGTGCCAGCAGCTTAGGGACAGGGCGTGATCAGCCCCAGCATTTT. Encoded protein: CASSLGTGRDQPQHF. Together with reference TRBV5-4 and TRBJ1-5, the CDR3 gives the full variable domain: ETGVTQSPTHLIKTRGQQVTLRCSSQSGHNTVSWYQQALGQGPQFIFQYYREEENGRGNFPPRFSGLQFPNYSSELNVNALELDDSALYLCASSLGTGRDQPQHFGDGTRLSIL.

The table lists this clone with a count of one. The rearrangement links TRBV6-5 to TRBJ2-7; 8 nucleotides agree with TRBD1. V shed 6 bases and J 6 bases; nucleotides not matched to a gene: 13. CDR3 length: 15 residues. From germline, CDR1 is MNHEY and CDR2 SVGAGI. The CDR3 DNA reads as TGTGCCAGCAGGGCTCCAGGGGGCACATACGCCGAGCAGTACTTC. Amino acids: CASRAPGGTYAEQYF.

The chain carries TRBV9 and TRBJ1-2, with 8 nucleotides matching TRBD1. The J segment lost 6 bases and the V segment lost 3 bases, leaving 13 bases of the junction unmatched. From germline, CDR1 is SGDLS and CDR2 YYNGEE. The CDR3 totals 16 residues. The CDR3 sequence: CASSASHQGAADGYTF. The CDR3 DNA sequence: TGTGCCAGCAGCGCCTCACATCAGGGGGCGGCCGATGGCTACACCTTC.

The chain uses TRBV19 and TRBJ1-2, with D perhaps matching TRBD1 (6 bases). Germline V gene lookup returns CDR1 LNHDA and CDR2 SQIVND (reference sequence). The CDR3 runs 16 residues. V lost 1 base and J lost 2, with 14 bases in between. Here the CDR3 DNA reads TGTGCCAGTAGTATAGCAGAGGGCGACAGGAACTATGGCTACACCTTC. It translates to CASSIAEGDRNYGYTF.

The genes are TRBV9 and TRBJ1-1, with 8 bases aligning to TRBD1. Per germline, CDR1 SGDLS and CDR2 YYNGEE. With V trimmed by 5 bases and J by 1 base, 10 bases remained unmatched. The CDR3 runs 16 residues. CDR3 in amino acids: CASSADRGGGNTEAFF. CDR3 sequence (DNA): TGTGCCAGCAGTGCTGACAGGGGAGGGGGGAACACTGAAGCTTTCTTT.

The rearrangement links TRBV11-2 to TRBJ2-3; D gene uncertain. The germline V and J ends were trimmed by 4 bases and 0 bases, with 8 bases remaining between them. The CDR3 sequence is 14 residues long. Looked up from germline, CDR1 is SGHAT and CDR2 is FQNNGV. Written as DNA, the CDR3 is TGTGCCAGCAGCTCAGATACTAGCACAGATACGCAGTATTTT. Protein product: CASSSDTSTDTQYF. The entire variable domain, with the rest obtained from reference TRBV11-2 and TRBJ2-3, is as follows: EAGVAQSPRYKIIEKRQSVAFWCNPISGHATLYWYQQILGQGPKLLIQFQNNGVVDDSQLPKDRFSAERLKGVDSTLKIQPAKLEDSAVYLCASSSDTSTDTQYFGPGTRLTVL.

The chain recombines TRBV5-1 with TRBJ1-1, with D tentatively TRBD1 (6 bases). The V end lost 5 bases, the J end lost 3 bases, and 11 bases lay between the germline ends. The CDR3 spans 13 residues. Germline CDR1 is SGHRS and CDR2 is YFSETQ. The CDR3 DNA reads as TGCGCCAGCAGTCCTACAGGGTACACTGAAGCTTTCTTT. This sequence encodes CASSPTGYTEAFF. Full variable domain (rest looked up from reference TRBV5-1 and TRBJ1-1): KAGVTQTPRYLIKTRGQQVTLSCSPISGHRSVSWYQQTPGQGLQFLFEYFSETQRNKGNFPGRFSGRQFSNSRSEMNVSTLELGDSALYLCASSPTGYTEAFFGQGTRLTVV.

V and J are TRBV11-2 and TRBJ1-1; no firm D call. Trimming cost V 1 base and J 0 bases, with 9 bases left between them. The CDR3 has 15 amino acids. Germline V gene lookup returns CDR1 SGHAT and CDR2 FQNNGV. The CDR3 DNA is TGTGCCAGCAGCTTAGCCCAGGATCTGAACACTGAAGCTTTCTTT. Protein: CASSLAQDLNTEAFF.

This chain links TRBV3-1 (or the pseudogene TRBV3-2) with TRBJ1-2; maybe TRBD1 (5 bases). Looked up from germline, CDR1 is LGHDT and CDR2 is YNNKEL (reference sequence). V was clipped by 4 bases and J by 10 bases, with 13 bases between them. The CDR3 covers 12 residues. CDR3 DNA sequence: TGTGCCAGCAGCCCCTCAGGGTACAACTACACCTTC. Its translation: CASSPSGYNYTF.